A single T cell receptor (beta chain) is shown here with its context. Its antigen specificity is not known. Within one base of it there is no much larger clone, and no base qualities were kept. From cysteine to phenylalanine, the CDR3 is 14 amino acids long. CDR3 DNA is the only sequence kept; it has 42 bases, read in frame from the first base. V is cut by 2 bases and J by 5 bases, and the space between the germline ends is 9 bases. The germline V gene provides CDR1 MNHEY and CDR2 SVGAGI. The sample belongs to a study of vaccination effects on CD4 cells after COVID-19 (dated by TCRdb to between 2020 and 2023). At the level of the whole study: Post-vaccine samples across the study were collected a median of 72 days after the second dose, with a range of 14 to 241. Cultures from other donors in the study were sequenced with the Oncomine TCR Beta short-read assay on an Illumina iSeq 100. A total of around eleven COVID-19 convalescent patients and several SARS-CoV-2-naive healthy vaccine recipients were included in the full study. SARS-CoV-2 spike-specific CD4+ TCR repertoires from before and after mRNA vaccination were compared in COVID-19 convalescent patients and in infection-naive vaccine recipients. On the study overall, not on this receptor specifically: Only a small number of convalescent patients were included, and no early post-infection timepoints were available, which limited the study. Both infection-induced and vaccine-induced clones contracted markedly at late post-vaccination timepoints, which is consistent with waning T cell responses. In healthy vaccine recipients, vaccine-induced clones were almost all SARS-CoV-2 mono-reactive, with only 1 of 255 cross-reactive with common cold coronaviruses.

The library was built by means of the immunoSEQ multiplex PCR assay. DNA from the CD4+ T cells that had been cultured and isolated underwent TCR beta CDR3 sequencing. The original pipeline was this. Non-productive TCR sequences were removed and reads were trimmed to the CDR3 region, keeping CDR3s of at least 7 amino acids. Antigen-specific clonotypes were identified with the MANAFEST web app by comparing expansion in peptide wells against reference cultures. Positive clones required FDR<0.05 expansion versus reference and all other wells, odds ratio above 5, and frequency above 0.1% in two replicate wells. Clonotypes significantly expanded in SARS-CoV-2 spike wells and in at least one common cold coronavirus spike condition were defined as cross-reactive. Using the stringdist R package, CDR3 similarity was measured by Levenshtein distance, and unrooted trees were constructed with ape in R 3.6.1. The table comes from immuneACCESS by way of TCRdb, which keeps in-frame sequences with V and J called. Part of the clones is missing from these tables; in studies checked, under half for an unresolved V gene and the rest for unknown reasons. From that table come the V and J calls and clone size; the DNA was used to work out D and trimming. For this sample there are 60,000 to 90,000 clones; around 81% appear just once. Jointly, the top ten make up about 1.2% of the sample.

To identify antigen-specific CD4+ T cell clonotypes by their expansion, the ViraFEST assay first stimulated PBMC with viral peptide pools and then applied TCR sequencing. After 10 to 11 days of culture, CD4+ T cells were isolated with the EasySep CD4+ T cell isolation kit. Participants received two doses of either the BNT162b2 or the mRNA-1273 mRNA SARS-CoV-2 vaccine. Negative nucleocapsid antibody results before and after vaccination confirmed that the healthy vaccine recipients had no prior SARS-CoV-2 infection. Each well held over 1.5 million PBMC cultured in IMDM containing approximately 5% human AB serum, around 10 IU/ml IL-2 and gentamicin, along with about 9.5 ug/ml peptides. Half of the culture medium was replaced with fresh IL-2-containing medium on days 3 and 7. Each peptide stimulation condition was cultured in triplicate wells unless otherwise noted. Using Ficoll-Paque Plus gradient centrifugation, PBMC were separated from whole blood and then either used fresh or cryopreserved at -140C. Overlapping peptide pools spanned the spike proteins of SARS-CoV-2 and the common cold coronaviruses HCoV-NL63, HCoV-OC43 and HCoV-229E. The QIAamp micro DNA kit was used to extract genomic DNA from the cultured CD4+ T cells.

The sequencing used CD4+ T cells from PBMCs cultured with HCoV-229E spike peptides, collected after COVID-19 vaccination. Sample cell subset or site, as interpreted from the label and publication: HCoV-229E spike overlapping peptide pool stimulation. The receptor's source is a human donor who received a COVID-19 vaccine. In this chain, TRBV6-5 is recombined with TRBJ1-4; no D gene can be assigned with confidence. The DNA sequence is given as TGTGCCAGCAGTTACCGAAACGGAAATGAAAAACTGTTTTTT. Translated, it reads CASSYRNGNEKLFF.